Listed below are T cell receptor beta chains from one sample, sequenced in a study of monozygotic twins with inflammatory bowel disease. TCRdb reprocessed the 5' RACE reads and stores each CDR3 protein as one record, lacking DNA. This table holds about 450,000 distinct CDR3 sequences. The sequencing input was blood. The source is a human donor with ulcerative colitis or Crohn's disease, or a healthy co-twin of an affected twin (not recorded which). CDR3s include the opening cysteine and the closing phenylalanine or tryptophan.

V	J	CDR3
TRBV7-8	TRBJ2-3	CATTPGQVSTDTQYF
TRBV6-5	TRBJ2-7	CASSYSKGFSYEQYF
TRBV9	TRBJ1-2	CASSVGTENYGYTF
TRBV10-3	TRBJ1-1	CAISDESEAFF
TRBV7-2	TRBJ2-5	CASSFGSGGQWETQYF
TRBV20-1	TRBJ1-5	CSAGGDRGNQPQHF
TRBV10-3	TRBJ2-2	CAISEETSIGELFF
TRBV7-2	TRBJ2-1	CASSLKWIRGTYNEQFF
TRBV5-1	TRBJ2-5	CASSLSSQTQYF
TRBV7-9	TRBJ2-2	CASSLQGVPTGELFF
TRBV19	TRBJ1-1	CASGGQLGTEAFF
TRBV11-1	TRBJ2-1	CASSRGGGTYNEQFF
TRBV7-9	TRBJ1-1	CASSSQGGRSVEAFF
TRBV7-2	TRBJ1-4	CASSLSRAGEKLFF
TRBV5-1	TRBJ2-1	CASSLGALNNEQFF
TRBV5-1	TRBJ2-3	CASHSSTDTQYF
TRBV5-1	TRBJ1-6	CASSLEGGWSPLHF
TRBV14	TRBJ2-3	CASSQDLTRGTQYF
TRBV15	TRBJ2-7	CATSMGYGGSFEQYF
TRBV10-3	TRBJ2-7	CAISEGHEQYF
TRBV27	TRBJ2-7	CASSFRGTGTYEQYF
TRBV5-1	TRBJ2-1	CASTEDKGGSAEQFF
TRBV7-9	TRBJ1-2	CASSPLGGGMGYGYTF
TRBV4-2	TRBJ2-5	CASTPTGEQETQYF
TRBV7-9	TRBJ2-1	CASSLDRWGARSEQFF
TRBV5-6	TRBJ2-4	CASSLASDLAQNIQYF
TRBV5-1	TRBJ1-2	CASSLERISNYGYTF
TRBV27	TRBJ1-4	CASTGGGKEKLFF
TRBV7-2	TRBJ2-7	CASSLGAGTTYEQYF
TRBV20-1	TRBJ2-3	CSALDRVISTDTQYF
TRBV4-1	TRBJ2-1	CASSQDGTGGIGVSYNEQFF
TRBV4-2	TRBJ2-7	CASSPGTTTSGEQYF
TRBV27	TRBJ1-6	CASSDRVPSPLHF